The rows below give T cell receptor beta chains drawn from one sample of a study of T cells in narcolepsy. Here immunoSEQ multiplex PCR was the method, and the copy in TCRdb shows in-frame clones only, minus some. The table includes about 17,000 clones, approximately 84% detected once. The specimen sequenced was memory (CD45RA-) CD4+ T cells from blood. Receptor source: a human donor in good health. CDR3s include the opening cysteine and the closing phenylalanine or tryptophan. A D gene is named only where the DNA matches it firmly. Expanded clones are given a class, and other clones once, few, many or no size at all.

>-|once|TRBV6-5|TRBJ2-7
CASSYSSTYEQYF
TGTGCCAGCAGTTACTCGTCTACCTACGAGCAGTACTTC
>-|-|TRBV6-1|TRBJ2-5
CASSDRGQETQYF
TGTGCCAGCAGTGACAGGGGACAAGAGACCCAGTACTTC
>TRBD2|-|TRBV5-8|TRBJ2-1
CASVTGGAVIDEQFF
TGTGCCAGCGTAACCGGGGGGGCCGTTATCGATGAGCAGTTCTTC
>TRBD2|-|TRBV5-1|TRBJ2-2
CASSPPRAGVGELFF
TGCGCCAGCAGCCCCCCTCGTGCGGGGGTCGGGGAGCTGTTTTTT
>-|-|TRBV27|TRBJ2-5
CASSLSRSETQYF
TGTGCCAGCAGTTTATCGCGGTCAGAGACCCAGTACTTC
>-|-|TRBV7-2|TRBJ2-5
CASSLDWSQYQETQYF
TGTGCCAGCAGCTTAGACTGGTCCCAATACCAAGAGACCCAGTACTTC
>-|-|TRBV5-6|TRBJ2-1
CASSSSLGPNGNEQFF
TGTGCCAGCAGCTCCTCATTAGGTCCGAACGGGAATGAGCAGTTCTTC
>TRBD2|-|TRBV30|TRBJ2-3
CAWTTHLWVAGGSNTQYF
TGTGCCTGGACAACCCATTTATGGGTAGCGGGGGGGTCAAATACGCAGTATTTT
>TRBD2|-|TRBV18|TRBJ2-1
CASSPSGNNEQFF
TGTGCCAGCTCGCCTAGCGGCAACAATGAGCAGTTCTTC
>-|-|TRBV7-3|TRBJ2-2
CASSLSSWQAGELFF
TGTGCCAGCAGCTTAAGCTCCTGGCAGGCCGGGGAGCTGTTTTTT
>-|once|TRBV6-6|TRBJ1-2
CASSISENINGYTF
TGTGCCAGCAGTATATCAGAGAATATCAATGGCTACACCTTC
>TRBD1|-|TRBV29-1|TRBJ2-1
CSVGQGFDNEQFF
TGCAGCGTCGGACAGGGTTTTGACAATGAGCAGTTCTTC
>-|once|TRBV6-1|TRBJ1-6
CASSDGGQSPLHF
TGTGCCAGCAGTGATGGGGGTCAATCACCCCTCCACTTT
>TRBD2|-|TRBV9|TRBJ2-3
CASSVGTSGSTDTQYF
TGTGCCAGCAGCGTCGGGACTAGCGGGAGCACAGATACGCAGTATTTT
>-|-|TRBV18|TRBJ2-5
CASSPTVVQETQYF
TGTGCCAGCTCACCAACAGTGGTTCAAGAGACCCAGTACTTC
>-|-|TRBV21-1|TRBJ2-5
CASLFPSGRRGETQYF
TGTGCCAGCCTATTTCCTAGCGGGAGGAGGGGAGAGACCCAGTACTTC
>-|few|TRBV10-3|TRBJ2-7
CAISESRTYEQYF
TGTGCCATCAGTGAGTCGAGGACCTACGAGCAGTACTTC
>-|-|TRBV5-6|TRBJ1-3
CASSYGNTIYF
TGTGCCAGCAGCTACGGAAACACCATATATTTT
>TRBD2|few|TRBV6-1|TRBJ2-1
CASSPGLAQFF
TGTGCCAGCAGCCCTGGACTAGCTCAGTTCTTC
>-|-|TRBV9|TRBJ1-3
CASSALQVPYRNTIYF
TGTGCCAGCAGCGCTCTTCAGGTCCCCTACCGAAACACCATATATTTT
>-|-|TRBV7-2|TRBJ1-2
CASSQTVINYGYTF
TGTGCCAGCAGCCAGACGGTCATTAACTATGGCTACACCTTC
>TRBD1|-|TRBV7-3|TRBJ2-1
CASSMYSGGRNEQFF
TGTGCCAGCAGCATGTATTCAGGGGGTAGGAATGAGCAGTTCTTC
>TRBD2|-|TRBV19|TRBJ2-2
CASQKLGLAGGPTGELFF
TGTGCCAGCCAAAAATTGGGACTAGCGGGAGGGCCGACCGGGGAGCTGTTTTTT
>-|-|TRBV14|TRBJ1-6
CASSQGRYNSPLHF
TGTGCCAGCAGCCAGGGACGGTATAATTCACCCCTCCACTTT
>-|-|TRBV6-6|TRBJ2-7
CASWASSLTYEQYF
TGTGCCAGCTGGGCCTCCTCACTAACCTACGAGCAGTACTTC
>-|-|TRBV7-9|TRBJ2-5
CASSLARDQETQYF
TGTGCCAGCAGCTTAGCTAGGGACCAAGAGACCCAGTACTTC
>-|few|TRBV11-3|TRBJ1-1
CASSWRGGTEAFF
TGTGCCAGCAGCTGGAGGGGTGGCACTGAAGCTTTCTTT
>TRBD2|-|TRBV7-9|TRBJ2-5
CASSFGLAGQETQYF
TGTGCCAGCAGCTTCGGACTAGCGGGCCAAGAGACCCAGTACTTC
>-|-|TRBV18|TRBJ1-5
CASSPSGTRGQPQHF
TGTGCCAGCTCACCATCCGGGACGAGGGGGCAGCCCCAGCATTTT
>-|-|TRBV5-4|TRBJ1-2
CASSFFGDNYGYTF
TGTGCCAGCAGCTTTTTCGGGGATAACTATGGCTACACCTTC
>-|-|TRBV30|TRBJ1-1
CAWIDSWELGAFF
TGTGCCTGGATCGACAGTTGGGAATTGGGAGCTTTCTTT
>TRBD2|-|TRBV30|TRBJ2-7
CAWRKGLAGGSGWYF
TGTGCCTGGAGGAAGGGACTAGCGGGAGGGAGTGGGTGGTACTTC
>TRBD2|-|TRBV29-1|TRBJ2-7
CSVGGRRDEQYF
TGCAGCGTCGGCGGGAGGAGGGACGAGCAGTACTTC
>TRBD1|-|TRBV27|TRBJ1-6
CASRMGQNNSPLHF
TGTGCCAGCAGGATGGGACAGAATAATTCACCCCTCCACTTT
>TRBD2|-|TRBV6-1|TRBJ2-7
CASSVRAGTSESYEQYF
TGTGCCAGCAGTGTCCGAGCCGGGACTAGCGAATCCTACGAGCAGTACTTC
>-|-|TRBV21-1|TRBJ2-1
CASSKGRTGPNEQFF
TGTGCCAGCAGCAAAGGCCGGACAGGGCCCAATGAGCAGTTCTTC
>TRBD2|few|TRBV6-1|TRBJ2-1
CASALAGRYNEQFF
TGTGCCAGCGCATTAGCGGGGAGATACAATGAGCAGTTCTTC
>-|-|TRBV5-1|TRBJ2-7
CASRGFYEQYF
TGCGCCAGCAGGGGATTTTACGAGCAGTACTTC
>-|-|TRBV6-4|TRBJ2-1
CASSEVHGVEQFF
TGTGCCAGCAGTGAAGTTCACGGCGTAGAGCAGTTCTTC